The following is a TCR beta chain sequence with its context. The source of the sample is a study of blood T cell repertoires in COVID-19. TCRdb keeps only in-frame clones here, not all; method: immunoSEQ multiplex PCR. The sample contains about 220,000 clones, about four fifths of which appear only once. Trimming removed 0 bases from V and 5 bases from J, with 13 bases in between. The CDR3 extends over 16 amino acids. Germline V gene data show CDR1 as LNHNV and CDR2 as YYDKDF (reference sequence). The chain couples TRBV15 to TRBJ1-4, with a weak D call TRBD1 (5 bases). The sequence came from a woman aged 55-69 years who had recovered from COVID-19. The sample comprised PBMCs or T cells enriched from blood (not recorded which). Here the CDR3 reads CATSREFRWGNEKLFF. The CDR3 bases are TGTGCCACCAGCAGAGAATTCCGTTGGGGCAATGAAAAACTGTTTTTT. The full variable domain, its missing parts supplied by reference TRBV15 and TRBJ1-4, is DAMVIQNPRYQVTQFGKPVTLSCSQTLNHNVMYWYQQKSSQAPKLLFHYYDKDFNNEADTPDNFQSRRPNTSFCFLDIRSPGLGDTAMYLCATSREFRWGNEKLFFGSGTQLSVL.